These T cell receptor beta chains were read from a single sample in a study of beta chain features in type 1 diabetes. Sequenced by immunoSEQ multiplex PCR; TCRdb stores in-frame clones only, minus some. Of 400,000 to 600,000 clones in the sample, about 30% were seen once. The sequenced sample consisted of naive CD4+ T cells from blood. The receptors stem from a man between 18 and 29 years old in good health. Both conserved end residues are part of each CDR3. A D gene is named only where the DNA matches it firmly. Not all rows give a size; the values are once, few, many and, for expanded clones, a class.

V,D,size,J,CDR3,DNA
TRBV30,TRBD2,once,TRBJ2-1,CAWSVGLVLGNEQFF,TGTGCCTGGAGTGTAGGACTAGTGCTGGGCAATGAGCAGTTCTTC
TRBV28,-,-,TRBJ1-2,CASSVPGPYGYTF,TGTGCCAGCAGTGTTCCGGGACCTTATGGCTACACCTTC
TRBV30,-,few,TRBJ2-1,CAWSARPAFEQFF,TGTGCCTGGAGTGCCCGTCCGGCATTCGAGCAGTTCTTC
TRBV6-1,TRBD1,-,TRBJ2-1,CAISRQGDNEQFF,TGTGCCATCAGTAGACAGGGGGACAATGAGCAGTTCTTC
TRBV5-1,TRBD1,few,TRBJ2-1,CASSLSRGPAYNEQFF,TGCGCCAGCAGCTTGTCAAGGGGGCCGGCATACAATGAGCAGTTCTTC
TRBV30,TRBD1,-,TRBJ2-1,CAWSVQGTAFPYNEQFF,TGTGCCTGGAGTGTACAGGGGACCGCATTCCCTTACAATGAGCAGTTCTTC
TRBV7-3,TRBD2,-,TRBJ2-4,CASSGTSGSENIQYF,TGTGCCAGCAGCGGGACTAGCGGGAGTGAAAACATTCAGTACTTC
TRBV28,-,few,TRBJ2-4,CASTGLAKNIQYF,TGTGCCAGCACAGGATTAGCCAAAAACATTCAGTACTTC
TRBV11-2,-,-,TRBJ2-7,CASSLVRGYEQYF,TGTGCCAGCAGCTTAGTGCGGGGCTACGAGCAGTACTTC
TRBV7-2,-,-,TRBJ2-1,CASSYHSVAEQFF,TGTGCCAGCAGCTATCACTCGGTGGCAGAGCAGTTCTTC
TRBV4-1,-,-,TRBJ2-3,CASSQAKMGLSYTQYF,TGCGCCAGCAGCCAAGCCAAGATGGGACTTTCATATACGCAGTATTTT
TRBV30,-,few,TRBJ1-5,CAWRDSSNQPQHF,TGTGCCTGGAGGGACAGTAGCAATCAGCCCCAGCATTTT
TRBV29-1,-,-,TRBJ2-1,CSATSAYNEQFF,TGCAGCGCTACCTCCGCTTACAATGAGCAGTTCTTC
TRBV7-9,-,few,TRBJ2-7,CASSSGWAENLEQYF,TGTGCCAGCAGCTCCGGGTGGGCGGAGAATTTGGAGCAGTACTTC
TRBV11-2,-,-,TRBJ2-3,CASSPSASTDTQYF,TGTGCCAGCAGCCCCAGTGCTAGCACAGATACGCAGTATTTT
TRBV5-1,-,-,TRBJ2-5,CASSLGSGETQYF,TGCGCCAGCAGCTTGGGGTCGGGAGAGACCCAGTACTTC
TRBV29-1,-,-,TRBJ2-7,CSVEPRDKPNEQYF,TGCAGCGTTGAACCTCGGGACAAGCCTAACGAGCAGTACTTC
TRBV19,TRBD2,-,TRBJ2-7,CASRRTSGNYEQYF,TGTGCCAGTAGGCGGACTAGCGGGAACTACGAGCAGTACTTC
TRBV19,TRBD2,-,TRBJ2-2,CASTWEGRELFF,TGTGCCAGTACCTGGGAGGGAAGGGAGCTGTTTTTT
TRBV7-8,-,once,TRBJ1-1,CASSPSRGGTEAFF,TGTGCCAGCAGCCCCTCCAGGGGCGGCACTGAAGCTTTCTTT
TRBV29-1,TRBD1,few,TRBJ2-1,CSARQGLYNEQFF,TGCAGCGCCCGACAGGGCCTTTACAATGAGCAGTTCTTC
TRBV19,-,-,TRBJ2-7,CASSTLGGSYEQYF,TGTGCCAGTAGTACACTAGGTGGGTCCTACGAGCAGTACTTC
TRBV29-1,-,few,TRBJ2-1,CSALGGYNEQFF,TGCAGCGCTTTAGGGGGCTACAATGAGCAGTTCTTC
TRBV5-1,-,-,TRBJ2-3,CASSPSAGSDTQYF,TGCGCCAGCAGCCCGAGCGCAGGGTCAGATACGCAGTATTTT
TRBV5-4,-,-,TRBJ2-7,CASSGGPDLSYEQYF,TGTGCCAGCAGCGGGGGACCCGATTTATCCTACGAGCAGTACTTC
TRBV7-2,-,-,TRBJ2-7,CASSLDRGVFEQYF,TGTGCCAGCAGCTTAGATCGAGGGGTATTCGAGCAGTACTTC
TRBV9,TRBD2,few,TRBJ2-1,CATGRTGNEQFF,TGTGCCACCGGGAGGACGGGGAATGAGCAGTTCTTC
TRBV9,-,few,TRBJ2-1,CASTGVGDNEQFF,TGTGCCAGCACCGGTGTGGGGGACAATGAGCAGTTCTTC
TRBV29-1,TRBD2,-,TRBJ2-1,CSSQLAGVYNEQFF,TGCAGCTCCCAACTAGCGGGAGTTTACAATGAGCAGTTCTTC
TRBV10-3,TRBD2,-,TRBJ2-1,CAIRGTSDYNEQFF,TGTGCCATCAGGGGGACTAGCGACTACAATGAGCAGTTCTTC
TRBV30,-,-,TRBJ1-3,CAWTVTGSSGNTIYF,TGTGCCTGGACTGTGACAGGCTCCTCTGGAAACACCATATATTTT
TRBV9,-,-,TRBJ1-2,CASSVEPGDVRGYTF,TGTGCCAGCAGCGTAGAACCCGGGGACGTGCGAGGCTACACCTTC
TRBV14,TRBD1,-,TRBJ2-7,CASSQDDIARGTYEQYF,TGTGCCAGCAGCCAAGATGATATAGCCAGGGGGACCTACGAGCAGTACTTC
TRBV2,TRBD2,-,TRBJ2-7,CASLRREGPYEQYF,TGTGCCAGCCTCCGGCGGGAGGGCCCCTACGAGCAGTACTTC
TRBV28,-,-,TRBJ2-1,CASSGLGEQFF,TGTGCCAGCAGCGGACTCGGTGAGCAGTTCTTC
TRBV9,TRBD2,-,TRBJ2-1,CASSVEGLAGGYEQFF,TGTGCCAGCAGCGTAGAGGGGCTAGCGGGAGGTTATGAGCAGTTCTTC
TRBV30,-,-,TRBJ2-1,CAWSMGPEYEQFF,TGTGCCTGGAGTATGGGACCCGAGTATGAGCAGTTCTTC
TRBV2,-,few,TRBJ2-1,CASRLQGEQFF,TGTGCCAGCAGGCTACAGGGCGAGCAGTTCTTC
TRBV7-9,TRBD2,few,TRBJ2-7,CASSTGLAGVYEQYF,TGTGCCAGCAGCACGGGACTAGCGGGAGTGTACGAGCAGTACTTC
TRBV25-1,TRBD1,-,TRBJ2-7,CASSGPDRGDEQYF,TGTGCCAGCAGTGGGCCGGACAGGGGAGACGAGCAGTACTTC
TRBV5-1,TRBD2,-,TRBJ2-1,CASSRGLAESYNEQFF,TGCGCCAGCAGCCGAGGACTAGCAGAGTCCTACAATGAGCAGTTCTTC
TRBV10-3,-,-,TRBJ2-3,CAISVGSDTQYF,TGTGCCATCAGTGTTGGGTCAGATACGCAGTATTTT
TRBV29-1,-,few,TRBJ1-3,CSAIKPSGTGNTIYF,TGCAGCGCTATTAAGCCATCCGGTACTGGAAACACCATATATTTT
TRBV30,-,few,TRBJ2-3,CAWSPGSGSTDTQYF,TGTGCCTGGAGCCCCGGGAGCGGCAGCACAGATACGCAGTATTTT
TRBV25-1,TRBD1,-,TRBJ1-1,CASSRDRWGTEAFF,TGTGCCAGCAGTCGGGACAGGTGGGGAACTGAAGCTTTCTTT
TRBV30,-,-,TRBJ1-5,CAWSVQGPVGTQHF,TGTGCCTGGAGTGTACAGGGTCCCGTGGGGACCCAGCATTTT
TRBV29-1,-,few,TRBJ2-3,CSVVFSGWTHTDTQYF,TGCAGCGTTGTATTTAGTGGGTGGACACACACAGATACGCAGTATTTT
TRBV30,-,many,TRBJ2-5,CAWIGRTTQYF,TGTGCCTGGATCGGTAGGACGACCCAGTACTTC
TRBV20-1,-,-,TRBJ1-5,CSARRGQPQHF,TGCAGTGCTCGCAGGGGCCAGCCCCAGCATTTT
TRBV30,TRBD2,-,TRBJ2-5,CAWSGTSGKRETQYF,TGTGCCTGGAGCGGGACTAGCGGGAAGCGGGAGACCCAGTACTTC
TRBV13,-,few,TRBJ1-5,CASSSRPGWPQHF,TGTGCCAGCAGCTCGCGGCCGGGGTGGCCCCAGCATTTT
TRBV29-1,TRBD1,-,TRBJ2-5,CSVEGDRGIETQYF,TGCAGCGTTGAAGGGGACAGGGGTATTGAGACCCAGTACTTC
TRBV29-1,-,-,TRBJ1-1,CSAGTSEAFF,TGCAGCGCAGGGACGAGCGAAGCTTTCTTT
TRBV14,-,-,TRBJ2-3,CASSQSLVTDTQYF,TGTGCCAGCAGCCAATCTTTGGTAACAGATACGCAGTATTTT